Presented here are 14 T cell receptor beta chains from one specimen sequenced in a study of graft-versus-host responses after intestinal transplantation. Profiled with immunoSEQ multiplex PCR; TCRdb holds only in-frame clones, not every one. The sample yields about 99,000 clones, roughly 90% seen once. Their recognized antigens are unknown. Here the sequenced sample was unstimulated CD4+ T cells sorted from spleen or lymph node cells, taken before intestinal transplant. The receptors shown here come from a human donor who received an intestinal transplant.

This chain links TRBV14 with TRBJ2-1; TRBD2 might be the D (6 bases). V was cut by 1 base and J by 9 bases, with 7 bases left in between. Germline lookup yields CDR1 SGHDN and CDR2 FVKESK. This CDR3 region has 12 residues. CDR3 in amino acids: CASSQAGVEQFF. In DNA form, the CDR3 reads TGTGCCAGCAGCCAAGCGGGGGTTGAGCAGTTCTTC.

The rearrangement joins TRBV12-5 to TRBJ2-7; tentatively, D is TRBD1 (5 bases). The germline V and J ends were trimmed by 1 base and 2 bases, with 6 bases remaining between them. The CDR3 runs 13 residues. Germline assignment: CDR1 LGHNT and CDR2 FRNRAP. CDR3 in DNA: TGTGCTAGTGGTTTGGCAGGGACCTACGAGCAGTACTTC. This gives the protein CASGLAGTYEQYF.

The chain links TRBV27 to TRBJ1-6; 7 nucleotides align to TRBD1. Germline CDR1 and CDR2: MNHEY and SMNVEV (reference sequence). Trimming at V came to 6 bases and at J to 5 bases, leaving 4 bases not matched to a gene. This CDR3 spans 14 amino acids. CDR3 loop: CASSQGGDNSPLHF. The CDR3 DNA follows: TGTGCCAGCAGCCAGGGGGGGGATAATTCACCCCTCCACTTT.

The genes are TRBV2 and TRBJ1-1; D may be TRBD1 (5 bases). CDR1 SNHLY and CDR2 FYNNEI come from the germline V gene. V lost 10 bases and J lost 2, with 23 bases in between. The CDR3 has 16 amino acids. CDR3 DNA sequence: TGTGCCACAACGAAGGGGTACGGCGCTTTAAACACTGAAGCTTTCTTT. It is translated as CATTKGYGALNTEAFF. The whole variable domain, remainder taken from reference TRBV2 and TRBJ1-1, is EPEVTQTPSHQVTQMGQEVILRCVPISNHLYFYWYRQILGQKVEFLVSFYNNEISEKSEIFDDQFSVERPDGSNFTLKIRSTKLEDSAMYFCATTKGYGALNTEAFFGQGTRLTVV.

This clone is a singleton in its sample. The chain joins TRBV11-2 to TRBJ2-1; D is possibly TRBD2 (7 bases). Germline V gives CDR1 SGHAT, CDR2 FQNNGV. Deletions cut 5 bases from V and 0 bases from J, with 17 bases between. The CDR3 consists of 17 residues. The CDR3, as DNA: TGTGCCAGCAGCCCCCGGGGGGCGGGGAGCTCCTACAATGAGCAGTTCTTC. It codes for CASSPRGAGSSYNEQFF.

The chain uses TRBV5-1 and TRBJ1-2; TRBD1 matches 10 bases. The germline CDR1 and CDR2 sequences are SGHRS and YFSETQ. Trimming took 4 bases from V and 6 from J; bases not matched to a gene: 12. This CDR3 comprises 16 residues. The CDR3 sequence is CASSPIPGQGIDGYTF. Here the CDR3 DNA reads TGCGCCAGCAGCCCAATCCCGGGACAGGGGATCGATGGCTACACCTTC.

The chain couples TRBV9 to TRBJ2-5; the D is unclear. The length of the CDR3 is 16 residues. Looked up from germline, CDR1 is SGDLS and CDR2 is YYNGEE. The V end lost 0 bases, the J end lost 3 bases, and 15 bases lay between the germline ends. The CDR3 coding sequence is TGTGCCAGCAGCGTAGGTCCCCGCCCAATGGAAGAGACCCAGTACTTC. Its translation is CASSVGPRPMEETQYF.

This clone has a handful of counts. Other DNA sequences in this sample translate to the same CDR3. The rearrangement joins TRBV18 to TRBJ1-1, with D unresolved. CDR1 and CDR2 (germline): KGHSH, LQKENI. The CDR3 has 13 amino acids. The germline V and J ends were trimmed by 1 base and 1 base, with 4 bases remaining between them. The CDR3 coding sequence is TGTGCCAGCTCACCACAGGAGAACACTGAAGCTTTCTTT. Translating it yields CASSPQENTEAFF. Using reference TRBV18 and TRBJ1-1 for the parts outside the CDR3, the full variable domain is NAGVMQNPRHLVRRRGQEARLRCSPMKGHSHVYWYRQLPEEGLKFMVYLQKENIIDESGMPKERFSAEFPKEGPSILRIQQVVRGDSAAYFCASSPQENTEAFFGQGTRLTVV.

The chain combines TRBV6-5 with TRBJ1-6, with D uncertain. Germline CDR1 is MNHEY and CDR2 is SVGAGI. The V end was cut by 4 bases, the J end by 1 base, with 11 bases between. CDR3 length equals 16 residues. The CDR3 region has the DNA TGTGCCAGCAGTTCCCTCCTGGGGTCCTATAATTCACCCCTCCACTTT. Translated, it gives CASSSLLGSYNSPLHF.

The CDR3 nucleotides read TGTGCCACCAGCCGGGGACTAGAAGCCAACAGTGAGCAGTTCTTC. Amino acid sequence: CATSRGLEANSEQFF. The chain carries TRBV10-3 and TRBJ2-1; TRBD2 aligns across 8 bases. Trimming at V came to 10 bases and at J to 9 bases, leaving 17 bases not matched to a gene. Germline loops: CDR1 ENHRY, CDR2 SYGVKD. The CDR3 is 15 amino acids.

The genes are TRBV6-1 and TRBJ2-5, with D possibly being TRBD2 (7 bases). Germline CDR1 and CDR2: MNHNS and SASEGT. Trimming took 8 bases from V and 5 from J, leaving 18 bases between them. The CDR3 is made up of 14 amino acids. CDR3 nucleotides: TGTGCCAGCCTCAGAAGGGGGGGGGTGGAGACCCAGTACTTC. Translation: CASLRRGGVETQYF.

The genes are TRBV4-2 and TRBJ2-5, with 13 bases lining up with TRBD2. CDR1 and CDR2 (germline): LGHNA, YNFKEQ. Unmatched junction bases numbered 10, after V lost 1 base and J lost 5 bases. The CDR3 runs to 18 residues. As DNA, the CDR3 is TGTGCCAGCAGCCAAGGACTAGCGGGAGGAGGGTTGGTTGAGACCCAGTACTTC. This gives the protein CASSQGLAGGGLVETQYF.

The rearrangement links TRBV5-4 to TRBJ2-1; TRBD2 aligns across 10 bases. CDR3 length: 18 residues. The V gene's germline CDR1 is SGHNT and CDR2 YYREEE (reference sequence). The V gene end was trimmed by 4 bases and the J gene end by 7 bases; junction bases not matched to a gene: 17. This CDR3 is CASSLPVGQRGGLNEQFF. In nucleotides, the CDR3 is TGTGCCAGCAGCCTCCCCGTAGGCCAGCGGGGGGGCCTAAATGAGCAGTTCTTC.

V and J are TRBV7-9 and TRBJ2-6, with D uncertain. The length of the CDR3 is 16 residues. V was cut by 5 bases and J by 1 base, with 12 bases left in between. Germline loops: CDR1 SEHNR, CDR2 FQNEAQ (reference sequence). The CDR3 sequence: CASSLIWQSGANVLTF. DNA for the CDR3: TGTGCCAGCAGCCTAATCTGGCAATCTGGGGCCAACGTCCTGACTTTC.